What follows describes a single TCR beta chain. Its binding antigen is unknown. No clone much larger than this one lies a single base away; base qualities are absent. CD4+ T cells from unexposed donors were collected before the COVID-19 pandemic (2011-2018). Following 10 days of culture, the EasySep CD4+ T cell isolation kit was used to isolate CD4+ T cells. As cell number allowed, CD4+ T cells from unexposed donors were tested for reactivity to SARS-CoV-2 S and N and to four common cold coronavirus spike pools. Around 1.8 million PBMCs per well were cultured in IMDM with approximately 5% human AB serum and 9.5 to 10 IU/ml IL-2. Half of the culture medium was replaced with fresh IL-2-containing medium on days 3 and 7. In general, every peptide culture condition was set up in three replicate wells. Leukapheresis product for the unexposed donors was bought commercially. Ficoll-Paque PLUS gradient centrifugation was used to isolate PBMCs from leukapheresis product or whole blood. The PBMCs went either fresh into the expansion assay or into cryopreservation at -140 degrees C. The QIAamp Micro DNA Kit was used to extract genomic DNA from the CD4+ T cells.

The CDR3 numbers 15 residues from cysteine through phenylalanine. Just CDR3 DNA is preserved here, 45 bases in frame from base 1. V is trimmed back by 0 bases and J by 2 bases, and the junction contains 3 bases that no gene match accounts for. CDR1 and CDR2, per the germline V gene, are SGDLS and YYNGEE. The data are from a study of CD4 T cells in relation to SARS-CoV-2 and coronaviruses (dated by TCRdb to the early 2020s). Regarding the study in general: In the ViraFEST assay, PBMCs were grown with antigen for nine to eleven days, and TCR beta CDR3s were then sequenced to identify antigen-specific clonal expansions. The negative reference condition was either a culture with an HIV-1 Nef peptide pool or a culture with no peptide. At the level of individual TCR clonotypes, the study measured memory CD4+ T cell crossreactivity between SARS-CoV-2 spike protein and common cold coronavirus spike proteins. Samples from three pre-COVID donors and the naive versus memory experiments were sequenced with the Adaptive Biotechnologies TCR-sequencing kit; other data were Illumina-based. For other donors in the study, expansion assays were sequenced with a different, Illumina-based TCR-beta assay. Using patient-derived lymphoblastoid cell lines, the shared crossreactive spike epitopes were mapped to their HLA restriction. The investigation overall reported the following: Because no donor provided both pre-pandemic and post-infection samples, tracing the source of pre-existing responses was limited. Small numbers of patients and of tested TCRs were a limitation of the study. Around three fifths of donors had memory CD4+ clonotypes that crossrecognized SARS-CoV-2 and at least one common cold coronavirus spike. Crossreactivity analysis was centred on spike protein, so crossreactivity against other viral proteins was not assessed. Significantly weaker SARS-CoV-2-driven expansion was shown by crossreactive clones than by monoreactive clones, consistent with antigenic imprinting.

The receptor library was made with the immunoSEQ multiplex PCR assay. The original pipeline was this. Preprocessing removed nonproductive sequences and CDR3s not starting with C, not ending with F or W, or shorter than 7 amino acids. Antigen-specific clonotypes were called with the MANAFEST web app, based on expansion relative to reference and other culture wells. A clone counted as positive if significantly expanded in 2 of 3 replicate wells versus the reference culture at FDR below 0.05. To be called positive, a clone also had to show significant expansion compared with every other tandem well and an odds ratio greater than 5. Pairwise Levenshtein distance, computed with the stringdist R package after three terminal residues were trimmed from each end, was used as the measure of CDR3 homology. TCRdb re-hosts the immuneACCESS table, in-frame sequences only. Its copies lack some clones; in the studies checked, an unresolved V gene accounts for under half of them, and the cause for the rest is not known. V and J calls and clone size come straight from that table; D and trimming were deduced from the DNA. For this sample there are roughly 21,000 clones; about three quarters appear just once. The ten top clones hold roughly a sixth of the sample.

Recombination connected TRBV9 to TRBJ2-7; TRBD2 aligns with 9 central bases. The TCR was taken from a human donor in good health. The sample was CD4+ T cells from PBMCs, cultured in vitro. The nucleotide sequence is given as TGTGCCAGCAGCGTAGAGCCTAGCGGGACCTACGAGCAGTACTTC. The resulting protein is CASSVEPSGTYEQYF.